Below are 5 T cell receptor beta chains sequenced from a single sample in a study of neurological immune-mediated disorders. One entry per CDR3 protein, called by TCRdb with MiXCR from the 5' RACE reads. The table shows 50,000 to 65,000 distinct CDR3 sequences, with around 3.6% occurring only once. Sequenced input: PBMCs. All receptors come from a man aged 25-45 years with multiple sclerosis.

This clonotype was seen many times. The V and J genes are TRBV6-1 and TRBJ1-1; D not resolved. Looked up from germline, CDR1 is MNHNS and CDR2 is SASEGT. Trimming cost V 3 bases and J 5 bases, with 7 bases left between them. The CDR3 spans 12 residues. The CDR3 DNA reads TGTGCCAGCAGTGAGTGGATGACTGAAGCTTTCTTT. Its translation is CASSEWMTEAFF.

This clonotype was recorded at least ten times. The chain joins TRBV5-1 to TRBJ2-3; D remains unclear. CDR3 length: 16 residues. V was cut by 0 bases and J by 2 bases, with 13 bases left in between. The V gene's germline CDR1 is SGHRS and CDR2 YFSETQ. CDR3 nucleotide sequence: TGCGCCAGCAGCTTGGCCCGCGGTGGCATCACAGATACGCAGTATTTT. It is translated as CASSLARGGITDTQYF.

This clonotype has more than one count but fewer than ten. The rearrangement joins TRBV20-1 to TRBJ2-5; 9 bases fit TRBD2. V lost 6 bases to trimming and J lost 5 bases; unmatched junction nucleotides: 10. CDR1 is DFQATT, CDR2 SNEGSKA, per germline (reference sequence). CDR3 length equals 14 residues. The DNA of the CDR3 is TGCAGTGCATCGGGTAGCGGGAGAGAGGAGACCCAGTACTTC. This gives the protein CSASGSGREETQYF.

Many counts were recorded for this clonotype. The rearrangement uses TRBV4-1 and TRBJ2-7, with 9 bases matching TRBD1. The V gene end was trimmed by 2 bases and the J gene end by 3 bases; junction bases not matched to a gene: 5. The CDR3 has 15 amino acids. Germline assignment: CDR1 MGHRA and CDR2 YSYEKL. The CDR3 reads CASSQPGQGVYEQYF. CDR3 sequence (DNA): TGCGCCAGCAGCCAACCGGGACAGGGAGTCTACGAGCAGTACTTC.

This clonotype was detected ten times or more. The chain has TRBV6-6 and TRBJ2-1; 7 positions agree with TRBD2. This CDR3 is built from 13 residues. J lost 4 bases, V lost 6 bases, and 3 bases had no gene match. Germline V gene sequence: CDR1 MNHNY, CDR2 SVGAGI (reference sequence). The CDR3, as DNA: TGTGCCAGCAGGGGGGAGGGTTACAATGAGCAGTTCTTC. Protein: CASRGEGYNEQFF.